The 8 T cell receptor beta chains given below trace back to one sample, sequenced in a study of blood T cell repertoires in COVID-19. Measured with immunoSEQ multiplex PCR; TCRdb has only the in-frame clones, and not every one. The table includes approximately 180,000 clones, approximately 80% detected once. Sequenced material: PBMCs or T cells enriched from blood (not recorded which). These receptors all come from a woman in her sixties with acute COVID-19.

V is TRBV19 and J is TRBJ2-2; TRBD2 aligns across 7 bases. CDR1 is LNHDA, CDR2 SQIVND, per germline (reference sequence). V gave up 5 bases and J gave up 0 bases; unmatched junction bases: 6. The CDR3 has 16 residues. CDR3 sequence: CASSFLAAPNTGELFF. DNA for the CDR3: TGTGCCAGTAGTTTTCTAGCGGCGCCGAACACCGGGGAGCTGTTTTTT. Complete variable domain (other parts from reference TRBV19 and TRBJ2-2): DGGITQSPKYLFRKEGQNVTLSCEQNLNHDAMYWYRQDPGQGLRLIYYSQIVNDFQKGDIAEGYSVSREKKESFPLTVTSAQKNPTAFYLCASSFLAAPNTGELFFGEGSRLTVL.

This clone was counted a single time. At the DNA level, this CDR3 is encoded by other sequences in the same sample as well. The rearrangement links TRBV24-1 to TRBJ2-2; tentatively, D is TRBD1 (6 bases). Trimming pared 4 bases from V and 3 bases from J, leaving 11 bases between. This CDR3 spans 15 amino acids. The germline CDR1 and CDR2 sequences are KGHDR and SFDVKD. CDR3 residues: CATSDWAGDTGELFF. The CDR3 nucleotides are TGTGCCACCAGTGACTGGGCAGGGGACACCGGGGAGCTGTTTTTT.

This chain uses TRBV20-1 with TRBJ2-7; TRBD2 matches 7 bases. The CDR3 covers 14 residues. The J segment lost 2 bases and the V segment lost 3 bases, leaving 7 bases of the junction unmatched. Germline-derived CDR1 and CDR2 are DFQATT and SNEGSKA (reference sequence). The CDR3 region has the DNA TGCAGTGCTAGTCGGCCAGCGGGAACCTACGAGCAGTACTTC. This sequence encodes CSASRPAGTYEQYF.

In this sample, this clone turned up once. The chain has TRBV5-4 and TRBJ1-1; TRBD1 aligns across 8 bases. Germline CDR1 and CDR2: SGHNT and YYREEE (reference sequence). Losses at the gene ends were 4 bases for V and 6 bases for J; bases not matched to a gene: 5. CDR3 size: 13 residues. The CDR3 loop reads CASSTDRGPEAFF. The CDR3 nucleotides read TGTGCCAGCAGCACCGACAGGGGTCCTGAAGCTTTCTTT.

This clone was observed a single time. This sequence joins TRBV28 and TRBJ2-7, with 14 positions matching TRBD2. The CDR3 totals 15 residues. The junction had 10 bases not matched to a gene; V was cut back by 6 bases and J by 9 bases. Germline CDR1 and CDR2: MDHEN and SYDVKM. The CDR3 DNA reads TGTGCCAGCAGCACAGGGACTAGCGGGGGCGGCGTGCAGTACTTC. Its protein product is CASSTGTSGGGVQYF.

V and J are TRBV11-2 and TRBJ1-1; D may be TRBD1 (5 bases). CDR1 is SGHAT, CDR2 FQNNGV, per germline. CDR3 size: 17 residues. V was clipped by 5 bases and J by 2 bases, with 21 bases between them. CDR3 nucleotides: TGTGCCAGCAGCCCGCTTCGCCCGGGGGTTATTAACACTGAAGCTTTCTTT. Its protein product is CASSPLRPGVINTEAFF.

This chain connects TRBV11-3 to TRBJ2-1; 7 bases map to TRBD2. CDR1 is SGHNT and CDR2 is YENEEA in the germline V gene. This CDR3 has 17 residues. Trimming cost V 4 bases and J 2 bases; bases outside gene matches: 11. The CDR3 protein is CASSSSWEGIPYNEQFF. The CDR3 nucleotides are TGTGCCAGCAGCTCGTCGTGGGAGGGAATTCCCTACAATGAGCAGTTCTTC.

This clone came up a few times. The chain couples TRBV19 to TRBJ1-6, with 7 bases matching TRBD1. V lost 1 base, J lost 7 bases, and 7 bases stayed unmatched. Germline-derived CDR1 and CDR2 are LNHDA and SQIVND (reference sequence). CDR3 length equals 16 residues. This chain's CDR3 is CASSIGQGTWNSPLHF. The CDR3 DNA follows: TGTGCCAGTAGTATAGGACAGGGAACCTGGAATTCACCCCTCCACTTT. Using reference TRBV19 and TRBJ1-6 for the parts outside the CDR3, the full variable domain is DGGITQSPKYLFRKEGQNVTLSCEQNLNHDAMYWYRQDPGQGLRLIYYSQIVNDFQKGDIAEGYSVSREKKESFPLTVTSAQKNPTAFYLCASSIGQGTWNSPLHFGNGTRLTVT.